This T cell receptor beta chain is from a study of blood T cell repertoires in COVID-19. Study at large: Both acute and convalescent COVID-19 samples were obtained from the United States, Italy and Spain. Sources were T cells, B-cell-depleted T cells, or PBMCs; the material itself was cDNA or gDNA.

Original methodology: Reference gene primer amplification in the assay estimated nucleated cell counts. Method: immunoSEQ multiplex PCR; TCRdb's copy keeps in-frame clones and lacks some. V and J calls and clone size are as listed in that table; D and trimming were resolved from the DNA. Seen here are more than 95,000 clones, 90% observed once, and the top ten hold 1.7%. CDR3 length equals 16 residues. CDR1 and CDR2 from the germline V gene are WSHSY and SAAADI. Trimming left V 0 bases short and J 7 bases short, with 13 bases between. This chain joins TRBV10-2 and TRBJ1-6, with D possibly TRBD1 on 6 matching bases. Sequencing was performed on peripheral blood. This clonotype was obtained from a man in his 60s with acute or convalescent COVID-19. The CDR3 protein is CASSESLAGANSPLHF. The CDR3 nucleotides read TGCGCCAGCAGTGAGTCTCTTGCGGGGGCCAATTCACCCCTCCACTTT.